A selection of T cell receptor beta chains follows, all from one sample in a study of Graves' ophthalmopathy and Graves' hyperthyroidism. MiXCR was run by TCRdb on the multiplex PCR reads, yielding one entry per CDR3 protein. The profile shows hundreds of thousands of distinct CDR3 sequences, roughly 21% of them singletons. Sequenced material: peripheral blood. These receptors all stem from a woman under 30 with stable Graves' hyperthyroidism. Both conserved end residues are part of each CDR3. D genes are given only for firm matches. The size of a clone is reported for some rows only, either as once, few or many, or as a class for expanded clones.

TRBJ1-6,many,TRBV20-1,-,TGCAGTGCTAGAGATCCGGGGAGTCCACCCCTCCACTTT,CSARDPGSPPLHF
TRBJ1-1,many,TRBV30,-,TGTGCCTGGGAGGATATGACTGAAGCTTTCTTT,CAWEDMTEAFF
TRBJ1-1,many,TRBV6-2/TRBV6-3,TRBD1,TGTGCCAGCAGTCTTTTAACCGGGACAGGACCGAACACTGAAGCTTTCTTT,CASSLLTGTGPNTEAFF
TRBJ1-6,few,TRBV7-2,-,TGTGCCAGCAGCTTAGACTTTGGGAATTCACACCTCCACTTT,CASSLDFGNSHLHF
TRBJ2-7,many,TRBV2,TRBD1,TGTGCCAGCAGTGATGGACAGGGGCAGTTGGTTTACGAGCAGTACTTC,CASSDGQGQLVYEQYF
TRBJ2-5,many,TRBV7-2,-,TGTGCCAGCAGCCAAATCCTAGAGACCCAGTACTTC,CASSQILETQYF
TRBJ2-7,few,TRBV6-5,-,TGTGCCAGCAGTTACTCTGGATTAACCGAGCAGTACTTC,CASSYSGLTEQYF
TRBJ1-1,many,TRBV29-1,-,TGCAGCGTTCGGCCCAGGGTTGTAGGGACTGAAGCTTTCTTT,CSVRPRVVGTEAFF
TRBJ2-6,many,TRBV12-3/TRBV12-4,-,TGTGCCAGCACCCACTCTGGGGCCAACGTCCTGACTTTC,CASTHSGANVLTF
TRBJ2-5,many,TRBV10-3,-,TGTGCCATCAGTGGAGGGGAGGAGGAGACCCAGTACTTC,CAISGGEEETQYF
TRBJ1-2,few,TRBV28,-,TGTGCCAGCAGTACCCTAGGGGCCCCCGATGGCTACATCTTC,CASSTLGAPDGYIF
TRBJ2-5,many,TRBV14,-,TGTGCCAGCAGCCAAGATACCTTTGGTCCCCAAGAGACCCAGTACTTC,CASSQDTFGPQETQYF
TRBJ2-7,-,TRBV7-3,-,TGTGCCAGCAGCTTATCGGCCTCCTCCGAGCAGTACTTC,CASSLSASSEQYF
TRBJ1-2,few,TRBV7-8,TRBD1,TGTGCCAGCAGCTCCACAGGGGGCGCGCTCTATGGCTACACCTTC,CASSSTGGALYGYTF
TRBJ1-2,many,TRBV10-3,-,TGTGCCATCAGCGCCCTGGACAGCAACTATGGCTACACCTTC,CAISALDSNYGYTF
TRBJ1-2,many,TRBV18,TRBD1,TGTGCCACCCGCGGGACAGGGGATTCTGGCTACACCTTC,CATRGTGDSGYTF
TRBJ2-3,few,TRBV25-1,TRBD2,TGTGCCAGCAGTCACCGAATAGCGGGAGGCCTATTAAATACAGATACGCAGTATTTT,CASSHRIAGGLLNTDTQYF